This record covers a single TCR beta chain. Between the trimmed V and J ends, which lost 0 bases and 8 bases, there was a span of 10 bases. This CDR3 has 13 amino acids. Germline V gives CDR1 LNHDA, CDR2 SQIVND (reference sequence). This record comes from a study of technical replicates of blood from a few donors. Using immunoSEQ multiplex PCR, the repertoire was profiled, and TCRdb retains in-frame clones only, with some absent. The sample has tens of thousands of clones, 80% to 95% seen once. This chain connects TRBV19 to TRBJ1-1; D may be TRBD1 (6 bases). Material: T cells isolated from PBMCs. The TCR was taken from a human donor in good health. CDR3 bases: TGTGCCAGTAGTATAGACGCCCAGGGGGAAGCTTTCTTT. Translation gives CASSIDAQGEAFF.